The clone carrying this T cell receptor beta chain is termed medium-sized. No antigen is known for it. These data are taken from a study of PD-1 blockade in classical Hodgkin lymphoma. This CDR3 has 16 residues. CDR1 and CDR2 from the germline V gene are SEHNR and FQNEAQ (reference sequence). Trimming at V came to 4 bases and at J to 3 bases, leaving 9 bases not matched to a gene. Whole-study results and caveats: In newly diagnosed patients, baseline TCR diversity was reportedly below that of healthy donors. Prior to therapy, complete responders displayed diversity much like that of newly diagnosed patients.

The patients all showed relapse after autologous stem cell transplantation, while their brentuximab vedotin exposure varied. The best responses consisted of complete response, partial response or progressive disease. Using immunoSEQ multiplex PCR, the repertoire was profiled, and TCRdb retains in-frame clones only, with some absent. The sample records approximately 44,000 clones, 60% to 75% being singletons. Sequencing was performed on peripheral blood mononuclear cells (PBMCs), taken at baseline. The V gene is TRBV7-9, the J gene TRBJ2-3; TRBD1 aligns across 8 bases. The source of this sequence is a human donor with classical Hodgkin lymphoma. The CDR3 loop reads CASSSTQGAGTDTQYF. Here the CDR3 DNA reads TGTGCCAGCAGCTCGACCCAGGGGGCGGGAACAGATACGCAGTATTTT.